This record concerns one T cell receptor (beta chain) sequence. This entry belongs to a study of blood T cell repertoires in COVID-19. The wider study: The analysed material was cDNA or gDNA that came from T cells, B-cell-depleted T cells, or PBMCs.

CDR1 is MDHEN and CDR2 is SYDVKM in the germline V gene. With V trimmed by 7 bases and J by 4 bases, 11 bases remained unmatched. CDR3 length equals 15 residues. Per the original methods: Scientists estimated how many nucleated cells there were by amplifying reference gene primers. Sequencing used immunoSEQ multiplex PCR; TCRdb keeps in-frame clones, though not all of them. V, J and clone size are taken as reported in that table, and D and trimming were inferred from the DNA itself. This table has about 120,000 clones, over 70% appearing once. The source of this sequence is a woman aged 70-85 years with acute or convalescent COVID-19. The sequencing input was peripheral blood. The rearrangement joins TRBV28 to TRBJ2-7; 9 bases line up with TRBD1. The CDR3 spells CASNPTGGGFYEQYF. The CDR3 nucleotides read TGTGCCAGCAACCCGACAGGGGGTGGTTTTTACGAGCAGTACTTC.